The 14 T cell receptor beta chains below come from one sample, sequenced in a study of blood T cell repertoires in COVID-19 (TCRdb year 2020). Receptor libraries were prepared by the immunoSEQ multiplex PCR assay. TCRdb took this table from immuneACCESS and kept in-frame rearrangements with V and J called. Such tables lack part of the clones; where checked against another copy, unresolved V genes explain under half of the gap, and the rest is unexplained. The sample profile shows some 130,000 clones; roughly 88% of them were found once. The ten largest clones represent roughly 2.2% of the sample. Sample: peripheral blood. All receptors derive from a man between 70 and 80 years old with active COVID-19.

V usage is TRBV5-1 and J usage is TRBJ2-2, with 12 bases aligning to TRBD2. From germline, CDR1 is SGHRS and CDR2 YFSETQ. Trimming cost V 4 bases and J 4 bases; bases outside gene matches: 11. CDR3 size: 18 residues. The CDR3 region has the DNA TGCGCCAGCAGCCAAAGCCAACTAGCGGGAGGAGGCACCGGGGAGCTGTTTTTT. It yields the protein CASSQSQLAGGGTGELFF.

This chain links TRBV12-3 or TRBV12-4 with TRBJ2-1, with D uncertain. The CDR3 contains 11 residues. V was pared by 6 bases and J by 5 bases, with 5 bases between. The CDR3 DNA sequence: TGTGCCAGCAGCAGAAACAATGAGCAGTTCTTC. Translated, it gives CASSRNNEQFF.

The V call is TRBV6-2 or TRBV6-3, the J call TRBJ2-1; 14 positions agree with TRBD2. Germline CDR1 MNHEY, CDR2 SVGEGT. Losses at the gene ends were 2 bases for V and 4 bases for J; bases not matched to a gene: 7. The CDR3 sequence is 18 residues long. CDR3 region: CASSYPPRTSGGYNEQFF. The CDR3 DNA reads TGTGCCAGCAGTTACCCCCCGAGGACTAGCGGGGGGTACAATGAGCAGTTCTTC.

A few counts support this clone. The V call is TRBV6-5, the J call TRBJ2-2; 9 bases agree with TRBD2. CDR3 length: 14 residues. The germline V gene has CDR1 MNHEY and CDR2 SVGAGI. The V gene end was trimmed by 6 bases and the J gene end by 6 bases; junction bases not matched to a gene: 5. The CDR3 DNA is TGTGCCAGCAGGGCGGGAGGGCGGGCCGGGGAGCTGTTTTTT. This translates into CASRAGGRAGELFF.

The V and J genes are TRBV12-3 or TRBV12-4 and TRBJ1-1; 7 bases map to TRBD1. The J segment lost 8 bases and the V segment lost 2 bases, leaving 5 bases of the junction unmatched. The CDR3 consists of 13 residues. In DNA, the CDR3 is TGTGCCAGCAGTTTACTTGGGGACAGCGAAGCTTTCTTT. The encoded protein is CASSLLGDSEAFF.

The V gene is TRBV5-4, the J gene TRBJ2-7; a weak D match, TRBD1 (5 bases). Trimming removed 7 bases at V and 1 base at J, with 9 bases between. The CDR3 sequence is 12 residues long. Germline CDR1 is SGHNT and CDR2 is YYREEE (reference sequence). The CDR3 protein is CASSDISYEQYF. The CDR3 region has the DNA TGTGCCAGCTCGGACATTTCCTACGAGCAGTACTTC. Looking up the rest from reference TRBV5-4 and TRBJ2-7 gives the full variable domain: ETGVTQSPTHLIKTRGQQVTLRCSSQSGHNTVSWYQQALGQGPQFIFQYYREEENGRGNFPPRFSGLQFPNYSSELNVNALELDDSALYLCASSDISYEQYFGPGTRLTVT.

The chain employs TRBV7-2 and TRBJ1-2; TRBD1 aligns across 8 bases. V lost 3 bases and J lost 3; bases outside the gene matches: 9. Germline V CDR1 and CDR2: SGHTA, FQGNSA. The CDR3 spans 16 residues. CDR3 sequence: CASSFRQGARDYGYTF. The CDR3 coding sequence is TGTGCCAGCAGCTTTCGGCAGGGGGCACGCGACTATGGCTACACCTTC.

The rearrangement uses TRBV30 and TRBJ2-3; TRBD2 aligns across 11 bases. Trimming cost V 2 bases and J 5 bases; bases outside gene matches: 6. CDR3 size: 15 residues. CDR1 GTSNPN and CDR2 SVGIG come from the germline V gene (reference sequence). The DNA of the CDR3 is TGTGCCTGGAGTCCGAATAGCGGGAGGGGAGATACGCAGTATTTT. Amino acid sequence: CAWSPNSGRGDTQYF.

V gene TRBV7-3 combines with J gene TRBJ2-2; tentative D call: TRBD1 (5 bases). Germline values: CDR1 SGHTA, CDR2 FQGTGA. CDR3 size: 16 residues. The germline V and J ends were trimmed by 1 base and 4 bases, with 13 bases remaining between them. This chain's CDR3 is CASSLIGRAGTGELFF. The CDR3 coding sequence is TGTGCCAGCAGCTTAATCGGCAGGGCCGGCACCGGGGAGCTGTTTTTT.

The chain uses TRBV5-1 and TRBJ2-5, with 8 bases fitting TRBD1. The CDR3 covers 13 residues. Trimming took 4 bases from V and 6 from J; bases not matched to a gene: 5. The V gene's germline CDR1 is SGHRS and CDR2 YFSETQ. In DNA, the CDR3 is TGCGCCAGCAGCAATGACAGGGGCAAGACCCAGTACTTC. Translating gives CASSNDRGKTQYF.

This rearrangement joins TRBV3-1 (or the pseudogene TRBV3-2) to TRBJ2-1; D may be TRBD1 (6 bases). The CDR3 totals 16 residues. Trimming cost V 4 bases and J 7 bases, with 20 bases left between them. Germline V gives CDR1 LGHDT, CDR2 YNNKEL (reference sequence). CDR3 amino acids: CASSPRGAGQRNEQFF. The DNA for the CDR3 is TGTGCCAGCAGCCCCAGGGGCGCGGGTCAAAGGAATGAGCAGTTCTTC.

This clone turned up a few times. The V and J genes are TRBV19 and TRBJ1-5; D perhaps matches TRBD1 (5 bases). Between the trimmed V and J ends, which lost 2 bases and 6 bases, there was a span of 14 bases. Germline values: CDR1 LNHDA, CDR2 SQIVND (reference sequence). The CDR3 loop spans 15 amino acids. The DNA for the CDR3 is TGTGCCAGTAGTATATTAGCAGGGAACGGTCAGCCCCAGCATTTT. It codes for CASSILAGNGQPQHF.

J is TRBJ1-1 and V is TRBV19, with D perhaps matching TRBD1 (5 bases). In germline, CDR1 is LNHDA, CDR2 SQIVND (reference sequence). Trimming left V 5 bases short and J 0 bases short, with 13 bases between. This CDR3 contains 15 residues. Here the CDR3 DNA reads TGTGCCAGTAGTCCGCGGGGACGGCTGAACACTGAAGCTTTCTTT. It yields the protein CASSPRGRLNTEAFF.

The gene calls are TRBV7-2 and TRBJ1-1, with TRBD1 identical over 10 bases. In germline, CDR1 is SGHTA, CDR2 FQGNSA. The CDR3 has 16 amino acids. The trim removed 1 base at V and 0 bases at J, leaving 2 bases unmatched. The CDR3 nucleotides are TGTGCCAGCAGCTTAGAGGGGACAGGGGTGAACACTGAAGCTTTCTTT. It encodes CASSLEGTGVNTEAFF.